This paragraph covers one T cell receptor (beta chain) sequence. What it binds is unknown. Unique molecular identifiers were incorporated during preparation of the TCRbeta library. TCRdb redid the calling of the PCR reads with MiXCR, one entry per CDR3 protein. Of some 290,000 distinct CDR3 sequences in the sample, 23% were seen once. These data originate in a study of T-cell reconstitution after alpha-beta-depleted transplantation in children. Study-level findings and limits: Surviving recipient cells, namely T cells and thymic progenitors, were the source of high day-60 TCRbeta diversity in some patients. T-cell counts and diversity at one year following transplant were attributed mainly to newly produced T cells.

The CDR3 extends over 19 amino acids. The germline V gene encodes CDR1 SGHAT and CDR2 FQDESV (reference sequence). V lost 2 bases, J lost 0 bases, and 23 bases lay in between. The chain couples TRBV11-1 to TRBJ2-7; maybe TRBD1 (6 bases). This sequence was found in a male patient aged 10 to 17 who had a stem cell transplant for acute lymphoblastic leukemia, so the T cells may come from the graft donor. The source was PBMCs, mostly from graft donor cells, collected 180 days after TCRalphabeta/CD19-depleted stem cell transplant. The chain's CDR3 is CASSLSSFTGKGRSYEQYF. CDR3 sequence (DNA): TGTGCCAGCAGCTTAAGTTCCTTCACAGGGAAAGGTCGCTCCTACGAGCAGTACTTC.